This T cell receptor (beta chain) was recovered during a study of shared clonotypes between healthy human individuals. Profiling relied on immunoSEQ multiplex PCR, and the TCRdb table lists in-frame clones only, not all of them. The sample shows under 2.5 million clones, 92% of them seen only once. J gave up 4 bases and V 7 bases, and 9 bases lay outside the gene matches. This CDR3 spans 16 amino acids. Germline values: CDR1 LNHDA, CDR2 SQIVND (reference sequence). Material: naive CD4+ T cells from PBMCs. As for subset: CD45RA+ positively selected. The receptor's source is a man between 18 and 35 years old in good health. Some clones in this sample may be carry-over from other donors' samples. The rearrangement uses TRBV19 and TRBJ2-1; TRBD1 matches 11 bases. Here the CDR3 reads CASTPWGDRGYNEQFF. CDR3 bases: TGTGCCAGTACCCCTTGGGGGGACAGGGGGTACAATGAGCAGTTCTTC.